This record covers a single T cell receptor (beta chain). Here immunoSEQ multiplex PCR was the method, and the copy in TCRdb shows in-frame clones only, minus some. Of 110,000 to 150,000 clones in the sample, about 92% were seen once. The CDR3 has 10 amino acids. Germline V gives CDR1 DFQATT, CDR2 SNEGSKA (reference sequence). Between the trimmed V and J ends, which lost 7 bases and 3 bases, there was a span of 6 bases. These data come from a study of T cell responses to AZD1222 COVID-19 vaccine. The starting material was peripheral blood, obtained after recovery from COVID-19. The gene calls are TRBV20-1 and TRBJ2-5, with no clear D. This receptor was identified in an adult who had recovered from COVID-19. This CDR3 is CSGKKETQYF. CDR3 nucleotides: TGCAGTGGGAAGAAAGAGACCCAGTACTTC.